A selection of T cell receptor beta chains follows, all from one sample in a study of radiation and T cells in renal cell carcinoma. The data were produced by immunoSEQ multiplex PCR, yet TCRdb's version contains in-frame clones alone and is incomplete. The top ten hold around a sixth of the sample, which has 120,000 to 150,000 clones, approximately 86% seen once. Specimen: blood, collected from a patient whose treatment included radiotherapy and nephrectomy. These receptors were taken from a woman in her forties or fifties with renal cell carcinoma. The CDR3 runs from the conserved cysteine through the conserved F or W. D genes are given only for firm matches.

>TRBJ2-1|NA|TRBV19
CASSIAGTNTFEQFF
>TRBJ1-2|NA|TRBV15
CATSREVTDYGYTF
>TRBJ1-2|NA|TRBV19
CASSTPSGRTNYGYTF
>TRBJ2-5|TRBD2|TRBV5-4
CASSLGGRERETQYF
>TRBJ2-1|TRBD2|TRBV9
CASSVGGGIDNEQFF
>TRBJ1-3|NA|TRBV15
CATSRLNTIYF
>TRBJ2-2|NA|TRBV6-1
CASSDRFPGKAGELFF
>TRBJ2-7|NA|TRBV6-1
CASSEYGGYEQYF
>TRBJ2-7|TRBD2|TRBV5-6
CASSSETSGRPYEQYF
>TRBJ1-2|NA|TRBV6-1
CASSEVSGGNYGYTF
>TRBJ1-2|TRBD1|TRBV27
CASRPGTGFGYTF
>TRBJ2-5|NA|TRBV5-6
CASSRLRSQETQYF
>TRBJ2-7|NA|TRBV6-6
CASSYSTGGQEQYF
>TRBJ1-2|NA|TRBV2
CASSFDTDGYTF
>TRBJ1-1|NA|TRBV28
CASRRQDTEAFF
>TRBJ1-1|NA|TRBV4-3
CASSQDTQTEAFF
>TRBJ1-2|TRBD1|TRBV27
CASSFRNHRGGNYGYTF
>TRBJ2-5|TRBD2|TRBV19
CASASRGGLRETQYF
>TRBJ1-2|NA|TRBV7-2
CASNPSRLQGGYTF
>TRBJ2-2|NA|TRBV27
CASSLYGRETGELFF
>TRBJ2-3|NA|TRBV5-6
CASSRRGFTDTQYF
>TRBJ2-7|NA|TRBV7-2
CASTQTTSSYEQYF
>TRBJ1-1|NA|TRBV9
CASSVDATPGTEAFF
>TRBJ2-3|TRBD1|TRBV2
CASRLRDSSTDTQYF
>TRBJ2-1|TRBD2|TRBV4-3
CASSQGPLRGGNEQFF
>TRBJ2-3|TRBD2|TRBV10-1
CASSDLRGADTQYF
>TRBJ1-1|NA|TRBV10-2
CASRTGGTNTEAFF
>TRBJ1-2|NA|TRBV28
CATLGTNYGYTF
>TRBJ2-5|TRBD1|TRBV27
CASSFSGTGGTTETQYF
>TRBJ2-7|NA|TRBV10-3
CASSRGSYEQYF
>TRBJ2-5|TRBD1|TRBV19
CASEDRVDETQYF
>TRBJ1-1|NA|TRBV4-1
CASSQGGGGTEAFF
>TRBJ2-2|NA|TRBV19
CASRSGTGNTGELFF
>TRBJ2-2|NA|TRBV27
CASSLPRVRWDTGELFF
>TRBJ2-6|NA|TRBV9
CASSVNHLSGANVLTF
>TRBJ2-5|NA|TRBV29-1
CSVEKAAGRETQYF
>TRBJ2-2|TRBD1|TRBV11-3
CASSSVAGTDSGELFF
>TRBJ2-7|NA|TRBV14
CASSQATTGRFHEQYF
>TRBJ2-1|TRBD2|TRBV19
CASSLRLAAFGNEQFF
>TRBJ2-3|NA|TRBV7-2
CASSLARLTDTQYF
>TRBJ2-1|NA|TRBV7-2
CASSSSGGENEQFF
>TRBJ2-5|TRBD2|TRBV4-3
CASSQGPAGGRAPETQYF
>TRBJ2-7|NA|TRBV7-2
CASSFSAAEQYF
>TRBJ2-1|TRBD1|TRBV27
CASSARDRADNEQFF
>TRBJ2-2|NA|TRBV28
CASGGGLNTGELFF
>TRBJ1-1|NA|TRBV19
CAAGGFTEAFF
>TRBJ2-7|NA|TRBV5-6
CASSLYSVEQYF
>TRBJ2-3|TRBD2|TRBV19
CASSSTSGNTDTQYF
>TRBJ1-2|NA|TRBV19
CASSRIVGRDYGYTF
>TRBJ2-1|NA|TRBV7-2
CASSLDVDRQFF
>TRBJ2-2|TRBD1|TRBV6-5
CASRPSLQGGELFF
>TRBJ1-2|TRBD1|TRBV6-5
CASSRQGRYGYTF